The 24 T cell receptor beta chains given below trace back to one sample, sequenced in a study of tumor-infiltrating lymphocytes in primary liver carcinoma. From unsorted bulk tissue weighing about 20-31 mg, DNA and RNA were co-extracted. Using a constant-region primer together with ProtoScript II reverse transcriptase, TCR beta cDNA was made from roughly 540 ng of total RNA. Three nested multiplex PCR rounds, a slightly modified ARM-PCR method, built the TCR beta libraries. The first two PCR rounds, nine to ten cycles each, used TRBV1-TRBV30 forward primers and a C-beta reverse primer. TCRdb itself ran the multiplex PCR reads through MiXCR, one entry per CDR3 protein. The repertoire holds approximately 99,000 distinct CDR3 sequences, with roughly 69% as singletons. The sample was liver tumor tissue from sampling region 5. As for subset: tumor region T5, tumor centre. Receptors were obtained from a woman in her sixties with primary liver carcinoma and hepatitis B virus infection.

The chain links TRBV29-1 to TRBJ1-2; no firm D call. The CDR3 has 12 residues. Trimming removed 6 bases at V and 5 bases at J, with 13 bases between. CDR1 SQVTM and CDR2 ANQGSEA come from the germline V gene. CDR3 in amino acids: CSVPKVPYGYTF. The CDR3, as DNA: TGCAGCGTCCCCAAGGTCCCTTATGGCTACACCTTC.

Notes on this clonotype: A clone one base away is much larger, so this may be a read error. The limits of the CDR3 on the DNA are not certain, so only TCRdb's listed CDR3 is given. V gene TRBV6-5 combines with J gene TRBJ1-5; the DNA was not compared with TRBD1, the D call given in the table. Germline values: CDR1 MNHEY, CDR2 SVGAGI. The CDR3 spans 16 amino acids, including both terminal residues. The CDR3 protein is CASSRFGTGNNQPRHF.

This clonotype was seen only once. Lacking the conserved final phenylalanine or tryptophan, this CDR3 likely reflects a read error. The DNA is omitted, as the CDR3 cannot be located on it reliably, and the CDR3 follows TCRdb's listing. The rearrangement joins TRBV11-3 to TRBJ2-1; the table's D gene call, TRBD1, was not cross checked with the DNA. Germline CDR1 reads SGHNT; CDR2 reads YENEEA. Ends included, the CDR3 has 16 residues. CDR3 amino acids: CASSLAVIQGAFERLL.

This clonotype was counted many times. V gene TRBV12-3 or TRBV12-4 combines with J gene TRBJ2-5, with 8 nucleotides matching TRBD2. CDR3 length: 14 residues. The ends lost 5 bases at V and 9 bases at J; junction bases unmatched: 11. In nucleotides, the CDR3 is TGTGCCAGCAGTCGACGGGAGGGCCGGGGAGCCCAGTACTTC. Translation gives CASSRREGRGAQYF.

Worth noting for this clonotype: One end of the junction is discordant with germline, which a read error may explain. The chain combines TRBV5-4 with TRBJ2-3; 9 bases align to TRBD2. The CDR3 contains 16 residues. Germline V gene sequence: CDR1 SGHNT, CDR2 YYREEE (reference sequence). The CDR3 sequence: CASTSHLAGYTDTQYF. For the CDR3, the DNA is TGCGCCAGCACCTCCCACCTAGCGGGATACACAGATACGCAGTATTTT.

A few counts support this clonotype. This may come from a read error, since a much larger clone is one base off. The chain couples TRBV6-5 to TRBJ2-1; TRBD1 matches 8 bases. The germline CDR1 and CDR2 sequences are MNHEY and SVGAGI. The CDR3 spans 15 residues. After removal of 10 bases from V and 4 bases from J, the junction contained 12 bases not matched to a gene. As DNA, the CDR3 is TGTGCCAACAGGACAACTCAGGGGGCGTACAATGAGCAGTTCTTC. Translation gives CANRTTQGAYNEQFF.

Only one count was recorded for this clonotype. The chain combines TRBV28 with TRBJ2-1; D gene uncertain. The ends were cut back, 11 bases at V and 7 bases at J, with 15 bases in the middle. CDR1 and CDR2 from the germline V gene are MDHEN and SYDVKM. CDR3 size: 12 residues. As DNA, the CDR3 is TGTGCCGGCAATCAGGTTGAGAATGAGCAGTTCTTC. Its translation is CAGNQVENEQFF.

As to this clonotype: The junction does not match germline at one end; this may be a read error. The chain combines TRBV6-4 with TRBJ1-2, with TRBD1 identical over 12 bases. This CDR3 is 14 amino acids long. The germline V gene encodes CDR1 MRHNA and CDR2 SNTAGT. CDR3 coding DNA: TGTGCCATCAGTGACGGGACAGGGGGCGAAGGCTACATCTTC. This translates into CAISDGTGGEGYIF.

A word on this clonotype: No conserved phenylalanine or tryptophan ends this CDR3, so it is likely a read error. The V gene is TRBV11-3, the J gene TRBJ2-1; 8 nucleotides agree with TRBD2. Germline V CDR1 and CDR2: SGHNT, YENEEA. The CDR3 consists of 17 residues. Trimming took 4 bases from V and 4 from J; bases not matched to a gene: 12. CDR3 amino acids: CASSSTPLAGTYNEQFL. The CDR3 coding sequence is TGTGCCAGCAGCTCGACTCCGTTAGCGGGGACATACAATGAGCAGTTCTTG.

The J gene is TRBJ1-1, the V gene TRBV12-3 or TRBV12-4; D uncertain. The CDR3 runs to 13 residues. V was pared by 9 bases and J by 5 bases, with 16 bases between. DNA of the CDR3: TGTGCCAGTAGTGAAGACAAGGGTACTGAAGCTTTCTTT. Protein product: CASSEDKGTEAFF.

A note on this clonotype: A read error may produce the germline difference seen at one junction end. The genes are TRBV11-1 and TRBJ2-1; D is possibly TRBD2 (6 bases). From germline, CDR1 is SGHAT and CDR2 FQDESV (reference sequence). The CDR3 length is 15 residues. The CDR3 here is CANSLALGLSYEQLF. The CDR3 DNA follows: TGTGCCAACAGCTTAGCTTTGGGACTCTCATATGAGCAGCTCTTC.

Points on this clonotype: Germline and junction disagree at one end, which may indicate a read error. The chain combines TRBV11-2 with TRBJ2-5, with D possibly being TRBD2 (6 bases). Germline CDR1 and CDR2: SGHAT and FQNNGV. CDR3 size: 13 residues. CDR3 loop: CVSIEGPGVTQYF. The CDR3 DNA reads TGTGTCAGCATCGAGGGACCGGGAGTGACCCAGTACTTC.

The chain links TRBV11-2 to TRBJ2-1; D remains ambiguous. Trimming left V 7 bases short and J 8 bases short, with 12 bases between. The CDR3 is made up of 12 amino acids. The germline V gene has CDR1 SGHAT and CDR2 FQNNGV. CDR3 DNA: TGTGCCAGCAACCGTACTGGGGATGAGCAGTTCTTC. Translated, it gives CASNRTGDEQFF.

Worth noting for this clonotype: The conserved final phenylalanine or tryptophan is absent from the CDR3, which likely points to a read error. The rearrangement joins TRBV12-3 or TRBV12-4 to TRBJ2-5; 8 nucleotides match TRBD1. This CDR3 contains 13 residues. The CDR3 here is CTSSTDRARAQYL. The CDR3 bases are TGTACCAGCAGTACGGACAGGGCCAGGGCCCAGTACTTA.

The chain uses TRBV5-1 and TRBJ2-3, with unresolved D. Trimming removed 3 bases at V and 7 bases at J, with 21 bases between. CDR3 size: 16 residues. Germline V CDR1 and CDR2: SGHRS, YFSETQ. CDR3 in amino acids: CASSYETFLGMNTQYF. Here the CDR3 DNA reads TGCGCCAGCAGCTACGAGACTTTCCTGGGTATGAATACGCAGTATTTT.

This chain links TRBV29-1 with TRBJ2-1; D may match TRBD1 or TRBD2 (6 bases each). The CDR3 is made up of 17 amino acids. The V and J ends lost 2 bases and 1 base respectively, with 18 bases between them. From germline, CDR1 is SQVTM and CDR2 ANQGSEA. For the CDR3, the DNA is TGCAGCGTTGAATGGCTTGGCGGAGGGGGGTCCTACAATGAGCAGTTCTTC. Its protein is CSVEWLGGGGSYNEQFF.

Concerning this clonotype: The junction departs from germline at one end; a sequencing error may be responsible. The rearrangement uses TRBV11-2 and TRBJ2-2; D may be TRBD1 or TRBD2 (5 bases each). There are 14 residues in the CDR3. Looked up from germline, CDR1 is SGHAT and CDR2 is FQNNGV. The CDR3 DNA reads as TGTACCAGCAGTTTGGGACCTACAGGCGGGGAGCTGTTTTTT. Its translation is CTSSLGPTGGELFF. Looking up the rest from reference TRBV11-2 and TRBJ2-2 gives the full variable domain: EAGVAQSPRYKIIEKRQSVAFWCNPISGHATLYWYQQILGQGPKLLIQFQNNGVVDDSQLPKDRFSAERLKGVDSTLKIQPAKLEDSAVYLCTSSLGPTGGELFFGEGSRLTVL.

As regards this clonotype: The CDR3 carries no conserved terminal phenylalanine or tryptophan, so it likely arises from a read error. This chain uses TRBV11-2 with TRBJ2-1; 7 bases line up with TRBD2. Germline lookup yields CDR1 SGHAT and CDR2 FQNNGV. The CDR3 sequence is 15 residues long. Here the CDR3 reads CASSLSAGKGNEQFL. In DNA form, the CDR3 reads TGTGCCAGCAGCTTATCAGCGGGAAAAGGCAATGAACAGTTCCTC.

Note on this clonotype: This is likely a read error, given that the CDR3 carries no conserved phenylalanine or tryptophan at its end. This chain uses TRBV29-1 with TRBJ2-3, with 8 bases lining up with TRBD2. Germline V gene data show CDR1 as SQVTM and CDR2 as ANQGSEA. CDR3 length: 15 amino acids. CDR3 in DNA: TGCAGCTCACGAGGGCTAGCGGGCGCCACAGATATGCAGTATTCT. Translating gives CSSRGLAGATDMQYS.

As concerns this clonotype: Lacking the conserved final phenylalanine or tryptophan, this CDR3 likely reflects a read error. The chain employs TRBV7-8 and TRBJ1-2, with a tentative D call TRBD1 (6 bases). Trimming pared 7 bases from V and 4 bases from J, leaving 16 bases between. The CDR3 is 14 amino acids. Germline V gives CDR1 SGHVS, CDR2 FQNEAQ. CDR3 sequence (DNA): TGTGCCAGCATGGCACAACAGGGCCCCTATGGCTACACCATC. Its translation is CASMAQQGPYGYTI.

Of note for this clonotype: Mismatch with germline at one junction end may stem from a read error. The V gene is TRBV4-2, the J gene TRBJ2-2; 8 nucleotides match TRBD2. The CDR3 covers 14 residues. CDR1 LGHNA and CDR2 YNFKEQ come from the germline V gene. The CDR3 DNA reads TGTGCCAGTAGCGCTAGCGGGCTAACCGGAGAGCAGTTTTTT. Translated: CASSASGLTGEQFF.

Comments on this clonotype: At one of its ends the junction is not consistent with the germline gene, which may arise from a read error. The chain is built from TRBV4-1 and TRBJ2-1; TRBD2 aligns across 10 bases. The CDR3 totals 17 residues. Germline CDR1 is MGHRA and CDR2 is YSYEKL. The CDR3 region has the DNA TGCCCCAGCAGCCATCCCAAACTAGCGGGGAATATTAATGAGCAGTTCTTC. It specifies CPSSHPKLAGNINEQFF.

In this sample, this clonotype turned up many times. The rearrangement joins TRBV6-5 to TRBJ1-4; D remains ambiguous. Germline-derived CDR1 and CDR2 are MNHEY and SVGAGI. The CDR3 has 16 amino acids. Trimming removed 0 bases at V and 2 bases at J, with 10 bases between. In DNA, the CDR3 is TGTGCCAGCAGTTACTCGGGCCAGAAGACTAATGAAAAACTGTTTTTT. As protein: CASSYSGQKTNEKLFF.

As concerns this clonotype: At one of its ends the junction is not consistent with the germline gene, which may arise from a read error. The rearrangement uses TRBV2 and TRBJ2-1, with D unresolved. The length of the CDR3 is 11 residues. Germline CDR1 and CDR2: SNHLY and FYNNEI. Here the CDR3 reads CASSAYNEQFF. For the CDR3, the DNA is TGTGCCAGCAGTGCTTACAATGAGCAGTTCTTT.